This TCR beta chain stems from a study of blood T cell repertoires in COVID-19. Whole-study context: The analysed material was cDNA or gDNA that came from T cells, B-cell-depleted T cells, or PBMCs.

This clone was recorded a few times. As originally analysed: Amplified reference gene primers provided the basis for estimating nucleated cell counts. Only in-frame clones appear in the TCRdb table, and some are missing; sequencing was by immunoSEQ multiplex PCR. D and trimming come from the DNA, and the V and J calls and clone size come from that table. The repertoire holds about 42,000 clones, with 70% to 85% as singletons. J lost 4 bases, V lost 4 bases, and 9 bases had no gene match. The CDR3 is 15 residues long. This TCR was recovered from a human donor in a cohort sampled during active COVID-19. The sequenced sample consisted of peripheral blood. The J gene is TRBJ2-7, the V gene TRBV23-1; 8 positions match TRBD1. TRBV23-1 is an open reading frame whose function is uncertain. DNA of the CDR3: TGCGCCAGCAGTCGCTCGGGACAGGACTTTTACGAGCAGTACTTC. It is translated as CASSRSGQDFYEQYF.